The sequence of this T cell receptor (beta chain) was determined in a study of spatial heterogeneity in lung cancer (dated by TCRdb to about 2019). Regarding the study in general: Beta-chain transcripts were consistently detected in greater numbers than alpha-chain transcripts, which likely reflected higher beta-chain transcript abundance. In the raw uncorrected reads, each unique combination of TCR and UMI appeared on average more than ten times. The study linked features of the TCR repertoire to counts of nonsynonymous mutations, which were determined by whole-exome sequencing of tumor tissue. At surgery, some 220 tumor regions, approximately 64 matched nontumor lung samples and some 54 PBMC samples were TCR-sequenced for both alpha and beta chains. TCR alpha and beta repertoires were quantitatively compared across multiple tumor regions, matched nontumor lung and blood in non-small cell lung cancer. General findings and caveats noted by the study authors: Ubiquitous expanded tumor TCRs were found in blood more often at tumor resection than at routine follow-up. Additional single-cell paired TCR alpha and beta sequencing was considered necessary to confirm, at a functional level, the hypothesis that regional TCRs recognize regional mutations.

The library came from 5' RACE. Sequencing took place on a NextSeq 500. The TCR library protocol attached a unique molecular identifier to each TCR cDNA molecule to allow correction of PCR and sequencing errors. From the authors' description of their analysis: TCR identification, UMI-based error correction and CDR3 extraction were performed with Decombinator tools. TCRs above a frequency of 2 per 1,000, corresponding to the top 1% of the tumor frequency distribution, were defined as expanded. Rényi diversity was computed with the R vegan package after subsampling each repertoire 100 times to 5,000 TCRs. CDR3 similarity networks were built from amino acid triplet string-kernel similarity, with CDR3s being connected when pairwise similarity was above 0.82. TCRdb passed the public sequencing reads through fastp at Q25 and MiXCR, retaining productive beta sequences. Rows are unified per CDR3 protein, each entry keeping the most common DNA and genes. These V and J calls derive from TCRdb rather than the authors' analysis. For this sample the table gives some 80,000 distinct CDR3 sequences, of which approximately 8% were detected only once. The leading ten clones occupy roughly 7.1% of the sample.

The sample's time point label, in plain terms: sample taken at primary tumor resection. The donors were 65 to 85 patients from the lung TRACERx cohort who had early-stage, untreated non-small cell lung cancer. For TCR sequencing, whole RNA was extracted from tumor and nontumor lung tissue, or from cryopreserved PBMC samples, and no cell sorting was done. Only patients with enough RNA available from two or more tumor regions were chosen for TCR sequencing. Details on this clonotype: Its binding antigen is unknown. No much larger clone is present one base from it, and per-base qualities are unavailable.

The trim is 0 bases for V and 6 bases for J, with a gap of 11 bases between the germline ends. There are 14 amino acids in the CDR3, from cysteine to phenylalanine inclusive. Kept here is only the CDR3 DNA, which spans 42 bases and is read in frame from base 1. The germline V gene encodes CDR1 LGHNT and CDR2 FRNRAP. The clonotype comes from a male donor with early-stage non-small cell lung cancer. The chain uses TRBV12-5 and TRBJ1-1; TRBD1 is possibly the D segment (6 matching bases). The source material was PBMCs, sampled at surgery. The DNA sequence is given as TGTGCTAGTGGTTTGGTGTGGACAGTGGCTGAAGCTTTCTTT. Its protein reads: CASGLVWTVAEAFF.